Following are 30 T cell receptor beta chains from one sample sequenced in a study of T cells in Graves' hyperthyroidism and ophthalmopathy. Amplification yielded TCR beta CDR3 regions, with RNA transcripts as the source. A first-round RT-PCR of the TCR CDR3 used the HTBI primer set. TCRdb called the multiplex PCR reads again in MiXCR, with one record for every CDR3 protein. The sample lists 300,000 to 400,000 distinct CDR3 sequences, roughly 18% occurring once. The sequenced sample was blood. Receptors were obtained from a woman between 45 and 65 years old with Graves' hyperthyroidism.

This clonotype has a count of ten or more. The CDR3 loop is CASSLLGQGKDTQYF. Written as DNA, the CDR3 is TGTGCCAGCAGTCTACTCGGACAGGGGAAGGATACGCAGTATTTT. J is TRBJ2-3 and V is TRBV27, with 9 bases fitting TRBD1. This CDR3 has 15 amino acids. Trimming cost V 5 bases and J 6 bases; bases outside gene matches: 9. Germline loops: CDR1 MNHEY, CDR2 SMNVEV (reference sequence).

The CDR3 bases are TGTGCCAGCAGTTATGGGACGGACTACACCGGGGAGCTGTTTTTT. Amino acid sequence: CASSYGTDYTGELFF. The rearrangement uses TRBV6-9 and TRBJ2-2; the D call may be TRBD1 or TRBD2 (5 bases each). With 2 bases removed from V and 3 bases from J, the gap between germline ends came to 10 bases. Germline V gene lookup returns CDR1 MNHGY and CDR2 SVAAGI. This CDR3 has 15 amino acids.

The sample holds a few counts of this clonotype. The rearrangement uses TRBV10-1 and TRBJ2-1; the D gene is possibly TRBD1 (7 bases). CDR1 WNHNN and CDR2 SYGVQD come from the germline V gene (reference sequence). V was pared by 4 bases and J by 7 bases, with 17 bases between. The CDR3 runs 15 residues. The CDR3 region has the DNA TGCGCCAGCAGTGTAAACAGGGGACTCTGGAATGAGCAGTTCTTC. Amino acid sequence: CASSVNRGLWNEQFF.

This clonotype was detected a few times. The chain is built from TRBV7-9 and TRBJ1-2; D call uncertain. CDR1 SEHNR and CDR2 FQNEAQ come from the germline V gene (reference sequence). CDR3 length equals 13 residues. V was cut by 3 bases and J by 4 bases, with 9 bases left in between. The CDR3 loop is CASSFSNTYGYTF. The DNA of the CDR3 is TGTGCCAGCAGCTTTTCCAACACCTATGGCTACACCTTC.

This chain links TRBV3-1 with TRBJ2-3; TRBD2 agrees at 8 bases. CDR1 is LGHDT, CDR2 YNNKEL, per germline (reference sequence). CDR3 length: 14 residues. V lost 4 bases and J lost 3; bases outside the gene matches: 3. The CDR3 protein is CASSLSGITDTQYF. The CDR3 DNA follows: TGTGCCAGCAGCCTTAGCGGGATAACAGATACGCAGTATTTT.

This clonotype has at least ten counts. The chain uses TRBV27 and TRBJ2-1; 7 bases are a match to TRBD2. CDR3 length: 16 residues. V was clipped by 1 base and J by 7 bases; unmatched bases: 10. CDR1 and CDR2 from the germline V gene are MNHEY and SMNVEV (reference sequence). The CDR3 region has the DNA TGTGCCAGCAGTTTATTACCTAGGCGGGAGTTAAATGAGCAGTTCTTC. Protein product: CASSLLPRRELNEQFF.

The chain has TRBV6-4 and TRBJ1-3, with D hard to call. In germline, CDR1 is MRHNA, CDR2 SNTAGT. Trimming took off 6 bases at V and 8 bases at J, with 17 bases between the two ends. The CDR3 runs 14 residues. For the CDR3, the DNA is TGTGCCAGCAGAGGTGGACCATACGAGTACACCATATATTTT. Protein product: CASRGGPYEYTIYF.

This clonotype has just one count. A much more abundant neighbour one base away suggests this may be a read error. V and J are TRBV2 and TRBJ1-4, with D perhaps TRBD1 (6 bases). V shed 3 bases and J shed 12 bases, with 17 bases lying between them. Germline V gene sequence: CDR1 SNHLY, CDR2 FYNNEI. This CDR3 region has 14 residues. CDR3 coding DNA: TGTGCCAGCAGTGATCAGGGGAAGACAGAAGAACTGTTTTTT. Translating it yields CASSDQGKTEELFF.

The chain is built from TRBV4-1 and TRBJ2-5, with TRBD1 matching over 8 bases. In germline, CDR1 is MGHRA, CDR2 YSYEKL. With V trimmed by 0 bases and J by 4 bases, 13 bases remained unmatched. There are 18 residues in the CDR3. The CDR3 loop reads CASSQDPDRTGYRETQYF. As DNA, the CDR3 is TGCGCCAGCAGCCAAGACCCCGATAGGACAGGGTACCGAGAGACCCAGTACTTC.

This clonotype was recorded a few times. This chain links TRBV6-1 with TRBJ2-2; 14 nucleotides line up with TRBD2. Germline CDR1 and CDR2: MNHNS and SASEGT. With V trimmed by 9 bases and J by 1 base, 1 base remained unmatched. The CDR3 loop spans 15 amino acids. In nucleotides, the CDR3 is TGTGCCAGTGGGACTAGCGGGGGGAACACCGGGGAGCTGTTTTTT. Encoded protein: CASGTSGGNTGELFF.

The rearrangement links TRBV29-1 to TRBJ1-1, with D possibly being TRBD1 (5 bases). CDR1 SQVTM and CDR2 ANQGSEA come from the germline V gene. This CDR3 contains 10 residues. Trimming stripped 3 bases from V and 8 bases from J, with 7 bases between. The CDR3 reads CSVDRVEAFF. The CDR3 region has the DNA TGCAGCGTTGACAGGGTAGAAGCTTTCTTT. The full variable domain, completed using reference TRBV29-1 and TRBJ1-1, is SAVISQKPSRDICQRGTSLTIQCQVDSQVTMMFWYRQQPGQSLTLIATANQGSEATYESGFVIDKFPISRPNLTFSTLTVSNMSPEDSSIYLCSVDRVEAFFGQGTRLTVV.

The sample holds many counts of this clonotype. The CDR3, as DNA: TGTGCCAGCAGTTCTCCAAACGGGGCAGGGGATACGCAGTATTTT. Translated: CASSSPNGAGDTQYF. The chain joins TRBV28 to TRBJ2-3; D is possibly TRBD1 or TRBD2 (5 bases each). The V end lost 4 bases, the J end lost 6 bases, and 17 bases lay between the germline ends. CDR3 length equals 15 residues. The germline V gene has CDR1 MDHEN and CDR2 SYDVKM.

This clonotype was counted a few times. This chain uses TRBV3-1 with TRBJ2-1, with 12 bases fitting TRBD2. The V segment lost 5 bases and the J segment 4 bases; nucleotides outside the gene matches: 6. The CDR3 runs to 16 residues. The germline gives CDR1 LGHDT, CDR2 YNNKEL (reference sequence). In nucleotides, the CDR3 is TGTGCCAGCAGCACCCGACTAGCGGGGGATTACAATGAGCAGTTCTTC. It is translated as CASSTRLAGDYNEQFF.

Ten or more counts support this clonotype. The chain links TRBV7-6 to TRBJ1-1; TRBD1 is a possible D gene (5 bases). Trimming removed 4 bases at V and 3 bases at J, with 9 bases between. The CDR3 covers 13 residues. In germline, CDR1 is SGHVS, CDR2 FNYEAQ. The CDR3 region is CASSSGGDTEAFF. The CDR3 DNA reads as TGTGCCAGCAGCTCGGGGGGAGACACTGAAGCTTTCTTT.

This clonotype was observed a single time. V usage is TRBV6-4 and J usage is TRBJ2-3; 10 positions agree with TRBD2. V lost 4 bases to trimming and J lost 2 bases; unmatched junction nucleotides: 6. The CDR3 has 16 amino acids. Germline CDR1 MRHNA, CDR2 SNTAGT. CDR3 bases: TGTGCCAGCAGTGTGCGAGCGGGGGGGCCCACAGATACGCAGTATTTT. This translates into CASSVRAGGPTDTQYF.

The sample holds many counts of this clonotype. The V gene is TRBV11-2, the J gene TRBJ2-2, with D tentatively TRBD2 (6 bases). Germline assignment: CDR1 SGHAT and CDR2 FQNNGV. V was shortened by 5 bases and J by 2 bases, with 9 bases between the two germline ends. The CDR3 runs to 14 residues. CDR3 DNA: TGTGCCAGCAGCACGGGAGTAAACACCGGGGAGCTGTTTTTT. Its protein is CASSTGVNTGELFF.

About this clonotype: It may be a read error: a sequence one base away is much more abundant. CDR3 sequence reads: CSAGPGVNTETFF. In DNA form, the CDR3 reads TGCAGTGCTGGGCCGGGGGTGAACACTGAAACTTTCTTT. V gene TRBV20-1 combines with J gene TRBJ1-1; tentative D call: TRBD1 (5 bases). The germline V gene encodes CDR1 DFQATT and CDR2 SNEGSKA (reference sequence). CDR3 length equals 13 residues.

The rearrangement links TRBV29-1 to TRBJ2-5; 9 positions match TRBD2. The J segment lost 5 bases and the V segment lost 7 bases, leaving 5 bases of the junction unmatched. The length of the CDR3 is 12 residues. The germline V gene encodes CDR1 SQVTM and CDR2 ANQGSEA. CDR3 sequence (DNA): TGCAGCGGCGGGGGGGCGAAGGAGACCCAGTACTTC. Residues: CSGGGAKETQYF.

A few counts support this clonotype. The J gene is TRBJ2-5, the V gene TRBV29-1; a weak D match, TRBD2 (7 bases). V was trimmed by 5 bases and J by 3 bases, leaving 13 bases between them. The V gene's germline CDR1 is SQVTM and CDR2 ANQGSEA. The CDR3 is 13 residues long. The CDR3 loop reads CSVYRGGEETQYF. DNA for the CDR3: TGCAGCGTTTATCGAGGGGGGGAAGAGACCCAGTACTTC.

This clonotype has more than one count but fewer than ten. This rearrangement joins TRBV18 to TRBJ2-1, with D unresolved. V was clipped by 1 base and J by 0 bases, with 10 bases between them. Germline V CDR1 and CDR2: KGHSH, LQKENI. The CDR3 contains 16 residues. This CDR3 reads CASSPQSESSYNEQFF. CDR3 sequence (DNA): TGTGCCAGCTCACCACAGAGCGAGAGCTCCTACAATGAGCAGTTCTTC.

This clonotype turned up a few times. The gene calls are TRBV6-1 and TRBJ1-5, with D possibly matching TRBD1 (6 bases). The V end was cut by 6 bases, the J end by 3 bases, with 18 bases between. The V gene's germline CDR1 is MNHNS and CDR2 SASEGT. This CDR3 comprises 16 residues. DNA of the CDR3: TGTGCCAGCAGGCAGGGGCAAAACTTGATCAATCAGCCCCAGCATTTT. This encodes CASRQGQNLINQPQHF.

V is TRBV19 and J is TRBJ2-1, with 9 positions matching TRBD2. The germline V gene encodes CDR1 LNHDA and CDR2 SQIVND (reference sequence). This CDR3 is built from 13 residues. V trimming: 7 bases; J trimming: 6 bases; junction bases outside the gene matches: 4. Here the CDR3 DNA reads TGTGCCAGTATGGAACTAGCGGGCAATGAGCAGTTCTTC. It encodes CASMELAGNEQFF.

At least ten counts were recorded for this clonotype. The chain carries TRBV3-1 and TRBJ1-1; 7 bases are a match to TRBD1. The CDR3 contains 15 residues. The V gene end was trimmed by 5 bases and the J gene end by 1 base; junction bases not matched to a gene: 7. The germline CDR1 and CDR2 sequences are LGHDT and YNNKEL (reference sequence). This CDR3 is CASSMTGSGNTEAFF. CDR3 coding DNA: TGTGCCAGCAGCATGACAGGGTCGGGGAACACTGAAGCTTTCTTT.

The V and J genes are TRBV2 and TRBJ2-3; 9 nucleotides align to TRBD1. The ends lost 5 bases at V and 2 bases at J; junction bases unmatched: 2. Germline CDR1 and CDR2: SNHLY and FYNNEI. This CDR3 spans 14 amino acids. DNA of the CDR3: TGTGCCAGCAGTAGGGACAGGGACACAGATACGCAGTATTTT. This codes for CASSRDRDTDTQYF. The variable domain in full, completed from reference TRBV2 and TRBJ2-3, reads EPEVTQTPSHQVTQMGQEVILRCVPISNHLYFYWYRQILGQKVEFLVSFYNNEISEKSEIFDDQFSVERPDGSNFTLKIRSTKLEDSAMYFCASSRDRDTDTQYFGPGTRLTVL.

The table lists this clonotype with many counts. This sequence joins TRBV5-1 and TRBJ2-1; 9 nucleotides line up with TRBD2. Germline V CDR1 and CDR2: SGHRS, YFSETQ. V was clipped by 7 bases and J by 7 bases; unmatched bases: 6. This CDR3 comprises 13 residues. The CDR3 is CASQREVGNEQFF. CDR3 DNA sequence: TGCGCCAGCCAGCGGGAGGTCGGAAATGAGCAGTTCTTC. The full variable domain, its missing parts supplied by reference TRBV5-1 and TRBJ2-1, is KAGVTQTPRYLIKTRGQQVTLSCSPISGHRSVSWYQQTPGQGLQFLFEYFSETQRNKGNFPGRFSGRQFSNSRSEMNVSTLELGDSALYLCASQREVGNEQFFGPGTRLTVL.

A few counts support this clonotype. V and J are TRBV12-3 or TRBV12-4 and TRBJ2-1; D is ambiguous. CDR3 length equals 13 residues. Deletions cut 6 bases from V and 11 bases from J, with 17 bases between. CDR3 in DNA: TGTGCCAGCAGCAATCTTGGCCCCGACCAGCAGTTCTTC. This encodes CASSNLGPDQQFF.

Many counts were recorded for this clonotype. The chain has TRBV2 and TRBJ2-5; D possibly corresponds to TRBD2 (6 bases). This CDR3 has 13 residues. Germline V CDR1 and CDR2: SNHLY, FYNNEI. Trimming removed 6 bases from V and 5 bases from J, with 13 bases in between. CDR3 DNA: TGTGCCAGCAGGACCGGGGGAACGGAGACCCAGTACTTC. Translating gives CASRTGGTETQYF.

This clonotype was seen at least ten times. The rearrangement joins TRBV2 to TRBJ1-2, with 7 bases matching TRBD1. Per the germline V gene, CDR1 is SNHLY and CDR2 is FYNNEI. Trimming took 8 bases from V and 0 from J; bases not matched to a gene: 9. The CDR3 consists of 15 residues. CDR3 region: CASLQKGQPNYGYTF. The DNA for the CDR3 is TGTGCCAGCCTTCAGAAGGGACAGCCTAACTATGGCTACACCTTC.

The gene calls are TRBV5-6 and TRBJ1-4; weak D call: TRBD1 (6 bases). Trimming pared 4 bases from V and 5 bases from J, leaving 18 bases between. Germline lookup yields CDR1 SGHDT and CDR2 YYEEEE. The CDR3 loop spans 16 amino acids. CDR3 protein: CASSPTGRGGNEKLFF. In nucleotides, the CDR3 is TGTGCCAGCAGCCCTACGGGCAGGGGAGGAAATGAAAAACTGTTTTTT.

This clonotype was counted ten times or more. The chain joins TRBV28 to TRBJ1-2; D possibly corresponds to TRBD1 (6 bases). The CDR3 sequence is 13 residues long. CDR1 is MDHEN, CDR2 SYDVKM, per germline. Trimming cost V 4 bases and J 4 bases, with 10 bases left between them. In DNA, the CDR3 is TGTGCCAGCAGTTACGGAGGGGGCTATGGCTACACCTTC. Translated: CASSYGGGYGYTF.